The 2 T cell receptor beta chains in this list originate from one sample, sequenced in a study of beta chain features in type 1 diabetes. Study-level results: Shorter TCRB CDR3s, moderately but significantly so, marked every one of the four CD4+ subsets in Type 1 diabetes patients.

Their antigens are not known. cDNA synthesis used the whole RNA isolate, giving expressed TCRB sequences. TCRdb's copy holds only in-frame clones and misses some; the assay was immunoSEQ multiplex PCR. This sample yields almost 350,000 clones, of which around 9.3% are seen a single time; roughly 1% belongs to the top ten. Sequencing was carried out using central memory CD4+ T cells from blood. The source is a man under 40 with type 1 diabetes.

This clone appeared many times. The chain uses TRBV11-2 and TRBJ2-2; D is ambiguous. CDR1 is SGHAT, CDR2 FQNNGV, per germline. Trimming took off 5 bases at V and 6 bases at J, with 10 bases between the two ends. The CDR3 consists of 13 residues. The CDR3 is CASSPNVAGELFF. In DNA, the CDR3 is TGTGCCAGCAGCCCTAATGTGGCCGGGGAGCTGTTTTTT.

CDR3 residues: CASSSDRTGELFF. The CDR3 DNA reads TGTGCCAGCAGCTCCGATCGAACCGGGGAGCTGTTTTTT. The chain is built from TRBV7-8 and TRBJ2-2; D not certain. The CDR3 runs 13 residues. Germline V CDR1 and CDR2: SGHVS, FQNEAQ. Trimming cost V 4 bases and J 5 bases, with 8 bases left between them.